A selection of T cell receptor beta chains follows, all from one sample in a study of blood T cell repertoires in COVID-19. The data were produced by immunoSEQ multiplex PCR, yet TCRdb's version contains in-frame clones alone and is incomplete. Of tens of thousands of clones detected, roughly nine tenths appear once; the ten largest clones hold 43%. The sample taken for sequencing was peripheral blood. All receptors derive from an older woman with COVID-19, enrolled during active disease. CDR3s include the opening cysteine and the closing phenylalanine or tryptophan. A D gene is named only where the DNA matches it firmly. Clone sizes are given selectively: once, few, many, or a class where the clone is expanded.

-	-	TRBJ2-7	TRBV25-1	TGTGCCAGCAGTGAATATACAGGCACGGACGGCCTTGAGCAGTACTTC	CASSEYTGTDGLEQYF
many	-	TRBJ1-1	TRBV11-2	TGTGCCAGCAGCTCCAAACTGGGGGGTGGCACTGAAGCTTTCTTT	CASSSKLGGGTEAFF
once	TRBD1	TRBJ1-2	TRBV5-4	TGTGCCAGCAGCTTGGGGGGTCGACAGGGGCGGGACTATGGCTACACCTTC	CASSLGGRQGRDYGYTF
-	TRBD2	TRBJ2-1	TRBV5-4	TGTGCCAGCGGGAGGGTTGGCGAGCAGTTCTTC	CASGRVGEQFF
-	-	TRBJ1-6	TRBV9	TGTGCCAGCAGCGCTCTTTCCAGGGATTCACCCCTCCACTTT	CASSALSRDSPLHF
-	-	TRBJ1-4	TRBV5-8	TGTGCCAGCAGCTTGCCTGACAGAGTAGGAGAAAAACTGTTTTTT	CASSLPDRVGEKLFF
-	-	TRBJ2-7	TRBV30	TGTGCCTGGAGTCCGGTGAGCTCCTACGAGCAGTACTTC	CAWSPVSSYEQYF
-	-	TRBJ1-2	TRBV4-3	TGCGCCAGCAGCCAAGATAGGGGAACTGGGTATGGCTACACCTTC	CASSQDRGTGYGYTF
-	-	TRBJ1-5	TRBV28	TGTGCCAGCAGTCCCCTGGGGCAACCCAATCAGCCCCAGCATTTT	CASSPLGQPNQPQHF
-	TRBD1	TRBJ2-7	TRBV4-3	TGCGCCAGCAGCCAAGAGTTACAGGGGAGCTCCTACGAGCAGTACTTC	CASSQELQGSSYEQYF
-	-	TRBJ2-5	TRBV24-1	TGTGCCACCAGTCCTCAGAAGACAGGCAAAGAGACCCAGTACTTC	CATSPQKTGKETQYF
once	TRBD2	TRBJ2-1	TRBV19	TGTGCCAGTAGTAAGGGACTAGCGGGAGGTAATGAGCAGTTCTTC	CASSKGLAGGNEQFF
few	TRBD1	TRBJ1-2	TRBV7-6	TGTGCCAGCAGCTCGGGGACAGGGTGGTTTCATGGCTACACCTTC	CASSSGTGWFHGYTF
-	-	TRBJ1-1	TRBV5-1	TGCGCCAGCAGCTTGGCTGGGTCGGGCACTGAAGCTTTCTTT	CASSLAGSGTEAFF
-	TRBD2	TRBJ2-1	TRBV6-1	TGTGCCAGCAGTGAACCGAATAGCGGGAAAAATGAGCAGTTCTTC	CASSEPNSGKNEQFF
-	-	TRBJ2-2	TRBV7-8	TGTGCCAGCAGCTTAGCGGGCCCCGGGGAGCTGTTTTTT	CASSLAGPGELFF
-	-	TRBJ2-4	TRBV6-5	TGTGCCACCGGGGAGGGGGACATTCAGTACTTC	CATGEGDIQYF
few	TRBD1	TRBJ1-1	TRBV5-1	TGCGCCAGCAGCTTGAAGACAGGGGCGACCACTGAAGCTTTCTTT	CASSLKTGATTEAFF
-	TRBD1	TRBJ1-2	TRBV7-9	TGTGCCAGCAGCCCTTTGACAGGGTACGGAGACTATGGCTACACCTTC	CASSPLTGYGDYGYTF
-	TRBD1	TRBJ1-6	TRBV4-1	TGCGCCAGCAGCCCGATTGAGGGGGCTCGATCACCCCTCCACTTT	CASSPIEGARSPLHF
-	TRBD1	TRBJ2-7	TRBV6-2/TRBV6-3	TGTGCCAGCAGTTACGGACAGGGCGGCTACGAGCAGTACTTC	CASSYGQGGYEQYF
-	TRBD2	TRBJ2-3	TRBV18	TGTGCCAGCTCACAGACTAGCGCTAGCACAGATACGCAGTATTTT	CASSQTSASTDTQYF
-	TRBD1	TRBJ2-7	TRBV6-1	TGTGCCAGCAGTGATCAGACAGGGGCCGAGCAGTACTTC	CASSDQTGAEQYF
-	-	TRBJ1-1	TRBV6-5	TGTGCCAGCAGTTACGGTACAGGGAGCATGAACACTGAAGCTTTCTTT	CASSYGTGSMNTEAFF
-	TRBD1	TRBJ2-7	TRBV29-1	TGCAGCGTTCCGGGACAGGGGGCCTACGAGCAGTACTTC	CSVPGQGAYEQYF
-	TRBD2	TRBJ2-1	TRBV18	TGTGCCAGCTCACCTCTAGCGGACAATGAGCAGTTCTTC	CASSPLADNEQFF
-	TRBD2	TRBJ2-1	TRBV7-2	TGTGCCAGCAGCTACAGCGGGGGGACTTACAATGAGCAGTTCTTC	CASSYSGGTYNEQFF
-	-	TRBJ2-1	TRBV5-1	TGCGCCAGCAGTGTAAACAATGAGCAGTTCTTC	CASSVNNEQFF
once	-	TRBJ2-2	TRBV29-1	TGCAGCGTTTCGGACAGTCATACCGGGGAGCTGTTTTTT	CSVSDSHTGELFF
few	-	TRBJ2-1	TRBV19	TGTGCCAGTACCGGGACTTTCGATGAGCAGTTCTTC	CASTGTFDEQFF
-	TRBD1	TRBJ1-2	TRBV27	TGTGCCAGCAGTACTCAACAGGGGAACTATGGCTACACCTTC	CASSTQQGNYGYTF
-	-	TRBJ1-4	TRBV27	TGTGCCAGCAGTTTATCACAAAATGAAAAACTGTTTTTT	CASSLSQNEKLFF